The following is a TCR beta chain sequence with its context. The antigen remains undetermined. This entry comes from a study of graft-versus-host responses after intestinal transplantation. Whole-study context: Transplantation in recipients was multivisceral, liver-intestinal, or isolated intestinal. Every recipient had anti-thymocyte globulin induction and 2 to 4 years of tacrolimus plus steroids. Study outcomes and limitations: Some patients had graft-donor T cell macrochimerism, and their allografts showed high graft-versus-host to host-versus-graft clonal ratios.

TCRdb keeps only in-frame clones here, not all; method: immunoSEQ multiplex PCR. The sample has 90,000 to 100,000 clones; 91% are singletons. Germline V lookup: CDR1 SNHLY, CDR2 FYNNEI. This CDR3 region has 15 residues. The trim removed 4 bases at V and 6 bases at J, leaving 8 bases unmatched. The clonotype comes from a human donor who received an intestinal transplant. This chain connects TRBV2 to TRBJ2-1, with 8 bases that match TRBD2. The source material was unstimulated CD8+ T cells sorted from spleen or lymph node cells, sampled before intestinal transplant. The CDR3 sequence: CASSGGGLLSNEQFF. The DNA of the CDR3 is TGTGCCAGCAGTGGCGGGGGGCTTTTGAGCAATGAGCAGTTCTTC.